This TCR beta chain was profiled in a study of response to subunit inactivated influenza vaccine. Findings and limits, study-wide: After each seasonal influenza vaccination, few new T cells are recruited, the authors suggested.

This clonotype came up a few times. Its antigen is still unknown. The CDR3 is 18 residues long. Trimming stripped 4 bases from V and 1 base from J, with 17 bases between. Germline V gene data show CDR1 as LGHNA and CDR2 as YSLEER. TCRdb itself ran the RT-PCR reads through MiXCR, one entry per CDR3 protein. The sample carries over 150,000 distinct CDR3 sequences, approximately 8.7% recorded once. The gene calls are TRBV4-3 and TRBJ2-6; the D gene is possibly TRBD2 (5 bases). The sample here was non-naive T cells sorted from PBMCs, taken on the day of vaccination. The receptor's source is a man aged 45-65 years who received an inactivated influenza vaccine. The CDR3 protein is CASSPRGLEWSGANVLTF. In DNA, the CDR3 is TGCGCCAGCAGCCCTCGAGGGCTAGAGTGGTCTGGGGCCAACGTCCTGACTTTC.